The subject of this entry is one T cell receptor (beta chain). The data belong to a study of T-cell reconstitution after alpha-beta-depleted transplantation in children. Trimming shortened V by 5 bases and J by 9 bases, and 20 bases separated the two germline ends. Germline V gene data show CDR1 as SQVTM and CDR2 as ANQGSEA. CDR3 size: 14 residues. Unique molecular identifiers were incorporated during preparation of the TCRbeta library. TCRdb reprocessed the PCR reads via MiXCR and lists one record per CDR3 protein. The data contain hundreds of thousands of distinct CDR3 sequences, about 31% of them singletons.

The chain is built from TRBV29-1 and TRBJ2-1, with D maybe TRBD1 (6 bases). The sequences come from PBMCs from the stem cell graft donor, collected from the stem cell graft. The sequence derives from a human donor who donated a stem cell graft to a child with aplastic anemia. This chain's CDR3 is CSVQIQGRPGEQFF. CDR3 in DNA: TGCAGCGTTCAGATACAGGGACGCCCGGGTGAGCAGTTCTTC.